This is a list of T cell receptor beta chains from one sample in a study of T cells after yellow fever vaccination. TCRdb recomputed calls from the 5' RACE reads with MiXCR, one row per CDR3 protein. The sample yields 300,000 to 400,000 distinct CDR3 sequences, under 15% seen once. This material consisted of CD4+ T cells sorted from PBMCs, taken 15 days after the yellow fever booster vaccination. These receptors came from a man aged 18 to 35 who received the YFV17D yellow fever vaccine. Both conserved end residues are part of each CDR3. Each record gives: CDR3 protein, CDR3 DNA, V gene, D gene, J gene, clone size. The D gene is left open where the match is weak. A clone size is listed for some rows: how often the clone was seen (once, few, many), or a class if it is expanded.

cdr3_aa: CASSSLAGTYNEQFF; cdr3_nt: TGTGCCAGCAGCTCCCTAGCGGGGACCTACAATGAGCAGTTCTTC; v_call: TRBV7-2; d_call: TRBD2; j_call: TRBJ2-1; clone_size: few
cdr3_aa: CSVVHLPLMNTEAFF; cdr3_nt: TGCAGCGTAGTTCACCTCCCACTCATGAACACTGAAGCTTTCTTT; v_call: TRBV29-1; d_call: NA; j_call: TRBJ1-1; clone_size: NA
cdr3_aa: CASSLKSGINPLHF; cdr3_nt: TGTGCCAGCAGCTTGAAGTCGGGAATTAACCCCCTCCACTTT; v_call: TRBV11-3; d_call: NA; j_call: TRBJ1-6; clone_size: few
cdr3_aa: CASSQDREDTQYF; cdr3_nt: TGCGCCAGCAGCCAAGATCGAGAAGATACGCAGTATTTT; v_call: TRBV4-3; d_call: NA; j_call: TRBJ2-3; clone_size: NA
cdr3_aa: CASSRRGSTNEKLFF; cdr3_nt: TGTGCCAGCAGCCGCAGGGGCTCAACTAATGAAAAACTGTTTTTT; v_call: TRBV7-8; d_call: NA; j_call: TRBJ1-4; clone_size: NA
cdr3_aa: CASSPIGGAAGNTIYF; cdr3_nt: TGTGCCAGCAGCCCTATTGGAGGGGCCGCTGGAAACACCATATATTTT; v_call: TRBV7-9; d_call: NA; j_call: TRBJ1-3; clone_size: NA
cdr3_aa: CASCPVGTDTQYF; cdr3_nt: TGTGCCAGCTGCCCGGTGGGCACAGATACGCAGTATTTT; v_call: TRBV7-2; d_call: NA; j_call: TRBJ2-3; clone_size: few
cdr3_aa: CASSYRRTGYNEQFF; cdr3_nt: TGTGCCAGCAGTTACCGACGGACAGGGTACAATGAGCAGTTCTTC; v_call: TRBV6-5; d_call: TRBD1; j_call: TRBJ2-1; clone_size: few
cdr3_aa: CASSLSIWGAATDTQYF; cdr3_nt: TGTGCCAGCAGCTTAAGTATTTGGGGAGCTGCCACAGATACGCAGTATTTT; v_call: TRBV7-3; d_call: NA; j_call: TRBJ2-3; clone_size: NA
cdr3_aa: CASSWQTGQETQYF; cdr3_nt: TGCGCCAGCAGCTGGCAGACAGGCCAAGAGACCCAGTACTTC; v_call: TRBV5-1; d_call: NA; j_call: TRBJ2-5; clone_size: NA
cdr3_aa: CAWNEDSLSYEQYF; cdr3_nt: TGTGCCTGGAATGAGGACAGTCTCTCCTACGAGCAGTACTTC; v_call: TRBV30; d_call: NA; j_call: TRBJ2-7; clone_size: NA
cdr3_aa: CASSGPGLSNSPLHF; cdr3_nt: TGCGCCAGCAGTGGGCCGGGACTCTCGAATTCACCCCTCCACTTT; v_call: TRBV10-2; d_call: NA; j_call: TRBJ1-6; clone_size: NA
cdr3_aa: CASSSQRNYGYTF; cdr3_nt: TGTGCCAGCAGCTCGCAGAGAAACTATGGCTACACCTTC; v_call: TRBV7-9; d_call: NA; j_call: TRBJ1-2; clone_size: many
cdr3_aa: CASTSETGGVEAFF; cdr3_nt: TGTGCCAGCACCTCAGAGACAGGGGGCGTTGAAGCTTTCTTT; v_call: TRBV2; d_call: TRBD1; j_call: TRBJ1-1; clone_size: NA
cdr3_aa: CSARRLAGGGELFF; cdr3_nt: TGCAGTGCTAGAAGACTAGCGGGGGGTGGGGAGCTGTTTTTT; v_call: TRBV20-1; d_call: TRBD2; j_call: TRBJ2-2; clone_size: few
cdr3_aa: CASSLVTGTYGYTF; cdr3_nt: TGCGCCAGCAGCTTGGTTACAGGGACCTATGGCTACACCTTC; v_call: TRBV5-1; d_call: NA; j_call: TRBJ1-2; clone_size: few
cdr3_aa: CASSLRLTGYDEQYF; cdr3_nt: TGTGCCAGCAGCTTACGCCTGACAGGGTACGACGAGCAGTACTTC; v_call: TRBV13; d_call: TRBD1; j_call: TRBJ2-7; clone_size: NA
cdr3_aa: CASSFAGTLNQPQHF; cdr3_nt: TGTGCCAGCAGCTTCGCCGGGACACTCAATCAGCCCCAGCATTTT; v_call: TRBV5-6; d_call: NA; j_call: TRBJ1-5; clone_size: NA
cdr3_aa: CASSLTGSQHF; cdr3_nt: TGTGCCAGCAGCTTAACAGGGTCCCAGCATTTT; v_call: TRBV7-2; d_call: NA; j_call: TRBJ1-5; clone_size: NA
cdr3_aa: CASSQRGQESEAFF; cdr3_nt: TGCGCCAGCAGCCAAAGGGGACAGGAATCTGAAGCTTTCTTT; v_call: TRBV4-3; d_call: TRBD1; j_call: TRBJ1-1; clone_size: NA